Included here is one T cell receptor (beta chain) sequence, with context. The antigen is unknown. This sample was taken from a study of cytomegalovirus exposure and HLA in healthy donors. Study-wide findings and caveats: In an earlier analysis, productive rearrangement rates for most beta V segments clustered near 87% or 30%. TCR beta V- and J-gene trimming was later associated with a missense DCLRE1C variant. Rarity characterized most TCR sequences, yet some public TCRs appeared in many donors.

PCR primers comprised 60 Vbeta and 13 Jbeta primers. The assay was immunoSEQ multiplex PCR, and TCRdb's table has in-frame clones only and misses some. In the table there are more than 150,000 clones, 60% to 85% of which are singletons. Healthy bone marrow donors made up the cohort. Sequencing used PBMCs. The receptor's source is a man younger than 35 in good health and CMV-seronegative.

The CDR3 coding sequence is TGTGCCAGCAGTAAGGGGGGGGTTGGTTCAGATACGCAGTATTTT. Its translation: CASSKGGVGSDTQYF. The chain employs TRBV6-5 and TRBJ2-3; possible D gene TRBD2, 7 bases. Germline-derived CDR1 and CDR2 are MNHEY and SVGAGI. V was trimmed by 5 bases and J by 4 bases, leaving 16 bases between them. This CDR3 is 15 amino acids long.